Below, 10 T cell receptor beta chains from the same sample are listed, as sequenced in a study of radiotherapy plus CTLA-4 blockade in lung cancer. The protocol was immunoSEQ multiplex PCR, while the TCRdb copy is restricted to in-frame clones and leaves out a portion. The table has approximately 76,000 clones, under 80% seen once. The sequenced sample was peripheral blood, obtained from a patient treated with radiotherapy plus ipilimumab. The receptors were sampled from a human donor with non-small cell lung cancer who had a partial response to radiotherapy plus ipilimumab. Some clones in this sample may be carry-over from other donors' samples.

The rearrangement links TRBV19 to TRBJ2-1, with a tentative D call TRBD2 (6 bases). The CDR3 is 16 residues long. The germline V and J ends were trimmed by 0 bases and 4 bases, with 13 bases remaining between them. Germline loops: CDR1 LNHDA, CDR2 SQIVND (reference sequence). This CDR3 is CASSIDFGRPYNEQFF. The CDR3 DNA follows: TGTGCCAGTAGTATAGACTTCGGGAGACCATACAATGAGCAGTTCTTC.

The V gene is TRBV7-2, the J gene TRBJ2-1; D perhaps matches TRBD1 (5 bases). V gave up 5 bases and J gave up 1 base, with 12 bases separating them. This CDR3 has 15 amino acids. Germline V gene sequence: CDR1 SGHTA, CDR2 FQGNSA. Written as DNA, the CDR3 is TGTGCCAGCAGCCCAGGGCGGCGGTCCTACAATGAGCAGTTCTTC. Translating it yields CASSPGRRSYNEQFF.

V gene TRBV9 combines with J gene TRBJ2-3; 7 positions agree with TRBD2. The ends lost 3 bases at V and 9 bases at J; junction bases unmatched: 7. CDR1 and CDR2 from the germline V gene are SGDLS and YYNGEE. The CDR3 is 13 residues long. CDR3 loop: CASSAPPLATQYF. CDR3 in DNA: TGTGCCAGCAGCGCCCCTCCACTAGCGACGCAGTATTTT.

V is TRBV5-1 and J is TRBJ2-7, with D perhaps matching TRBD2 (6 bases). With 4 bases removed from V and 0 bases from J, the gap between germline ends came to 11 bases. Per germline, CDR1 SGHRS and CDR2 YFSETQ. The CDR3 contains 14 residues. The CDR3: CASSRDGSSYEQYF. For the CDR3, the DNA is TGCGCCAGCAGCCGGGACGGGAGCTCCTACGAGCAGTACTTC.

The CDR3 loop is CASSLFKLDQPQHF. The CDR3 nucleotides read TGTGCCAGCAGTTTGTTCAAGCTGGATCAGCCCCAGCATTTT. The chain has TRBV28 and TRBJ1-5; the D is unclear. Per germline, CDR1 MDHEN and CDR2 SYDVKM. The V end was cut by 3 bases, the J end by 5 bases, with 11 bases between. This CDR3 is built from 14 residues.

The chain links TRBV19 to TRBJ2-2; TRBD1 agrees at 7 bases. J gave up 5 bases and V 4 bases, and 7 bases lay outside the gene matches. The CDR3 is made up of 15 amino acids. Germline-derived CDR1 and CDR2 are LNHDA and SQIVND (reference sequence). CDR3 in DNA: TGTGCCAGTAGTAAAGTGACAGGGAATACCGGGGAGCTGTTTTTT. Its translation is CASSKVTGNTGELFF.

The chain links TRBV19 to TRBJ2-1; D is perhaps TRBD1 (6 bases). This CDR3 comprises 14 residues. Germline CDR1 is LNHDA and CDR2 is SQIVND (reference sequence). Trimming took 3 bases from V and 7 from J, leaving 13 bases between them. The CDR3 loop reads CASSIGTTLNEQFF. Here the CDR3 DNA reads TGTGCCAGTAGTATCGGGACAACTTTAAATGAGCAGTTCTTC.

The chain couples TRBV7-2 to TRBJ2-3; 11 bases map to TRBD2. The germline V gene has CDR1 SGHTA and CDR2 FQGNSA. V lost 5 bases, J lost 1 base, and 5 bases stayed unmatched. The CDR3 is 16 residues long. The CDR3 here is CASSPLAGGGTDTQYF. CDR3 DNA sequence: TGTGCCAGCAGCCCCCTAGCGGGGGGCGGCACAGATACGCAGTATTTT.

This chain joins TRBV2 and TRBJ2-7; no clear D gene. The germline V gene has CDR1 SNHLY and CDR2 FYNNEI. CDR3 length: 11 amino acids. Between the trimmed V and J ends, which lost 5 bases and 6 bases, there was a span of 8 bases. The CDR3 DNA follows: TGTGCCAGCAGTCAGGTTGGCGAGCAGTACTTC. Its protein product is CASSQVGEQYF.

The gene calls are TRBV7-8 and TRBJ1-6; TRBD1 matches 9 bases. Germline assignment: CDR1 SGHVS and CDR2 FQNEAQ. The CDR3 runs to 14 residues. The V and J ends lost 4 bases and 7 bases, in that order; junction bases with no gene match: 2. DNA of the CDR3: TGTGCCAGCAGCTCCGACAGGGGGAATTCACCCCTCCACTTT. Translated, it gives CASSSDRGNSPLHF.